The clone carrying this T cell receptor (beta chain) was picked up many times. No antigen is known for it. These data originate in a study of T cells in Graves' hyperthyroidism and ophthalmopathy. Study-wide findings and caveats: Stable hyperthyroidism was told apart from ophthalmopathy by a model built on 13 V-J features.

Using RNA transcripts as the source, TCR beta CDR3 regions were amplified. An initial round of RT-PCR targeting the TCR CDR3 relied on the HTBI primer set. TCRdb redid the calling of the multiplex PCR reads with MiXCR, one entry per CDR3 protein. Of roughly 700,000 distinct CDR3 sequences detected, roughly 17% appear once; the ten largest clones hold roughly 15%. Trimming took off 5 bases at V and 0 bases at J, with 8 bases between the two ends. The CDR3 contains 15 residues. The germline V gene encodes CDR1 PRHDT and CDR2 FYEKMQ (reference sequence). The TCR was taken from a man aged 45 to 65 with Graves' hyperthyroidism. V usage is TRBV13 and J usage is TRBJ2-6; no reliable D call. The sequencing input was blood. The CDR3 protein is CASSPPPSGANVLTF. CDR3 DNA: TGTGCCAGCAGCCCCCCCCCCTCTGGGGCCAACGTCCTGACTTTC.